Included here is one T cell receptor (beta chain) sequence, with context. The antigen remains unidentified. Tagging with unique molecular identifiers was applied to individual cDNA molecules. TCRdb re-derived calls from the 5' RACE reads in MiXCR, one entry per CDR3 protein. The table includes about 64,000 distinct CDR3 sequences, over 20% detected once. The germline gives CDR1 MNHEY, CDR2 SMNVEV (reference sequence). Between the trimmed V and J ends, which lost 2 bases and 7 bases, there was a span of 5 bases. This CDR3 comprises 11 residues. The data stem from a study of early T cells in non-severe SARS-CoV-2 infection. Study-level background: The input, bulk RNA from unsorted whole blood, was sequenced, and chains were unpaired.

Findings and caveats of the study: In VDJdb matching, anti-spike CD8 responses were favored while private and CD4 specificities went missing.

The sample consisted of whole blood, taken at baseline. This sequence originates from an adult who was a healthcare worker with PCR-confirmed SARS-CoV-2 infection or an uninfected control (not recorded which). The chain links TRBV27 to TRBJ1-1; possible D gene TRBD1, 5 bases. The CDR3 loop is CASSLRGEAFF. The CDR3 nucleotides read TGTGCCAGCAGTTTAAGGGGTGAAGCTTTCTTT.